The T cell receptor (beta chain) under discussion was sequenced for a study of tumor and adjacent non-tumor tissue in lung cancer. RNA was extracted from bulk tissue without any cell sorting. The normal lung tissue was taken more than 3 cm from the tumor edge. Three rounds of nested PCR, following a modified ARM-PCR protocol, produced the TCRbeta library. Via MiXCR, TCRdb re-called the multiplex PCR reads, giving one row per CDR3 protein. The sample contains tens of thousands of distinct CDR3 sequences, approximately 60% of which appear only once. Regarding this clonotype: Mismatch with germline at one junction end may stem from a read error.

There are 15 residues in the CDR3. Germline V lookup: CDR1 MDHEN, CDR2 SYDVKM. The J gene is TRBJ1-5, the V gene TRBV28; D is unresolved. The sequenced sample was distant non-tumor lung tissue. The TCR comes from a woman in her thirties or forties with non-small cell lung cancer. Here the CDR3 reads CASRIGGVGNRPQHF. In nucleotides, the CDR3 is TGTGCCAGCAGAATTGGTGGGGTTGGCAATCGGCCCCAGCATTTT.